These 22 T cell receptor beta chains came from one sample sequenced in a study of CD8+ T cells in alopecia areata. Isolated RNA was reverse transcribed into cDNA used as the sequencing template. TCRdb keeps only in-frame clones here, not all; method: immunoSEQ multiplex PCR. Here the sample spans roughly 200,000 clones, more than 50% being singletons. Sequenced sample: CD8+ T cells sorted from blood. The receptors here all came from a human donor in good health.

The rearrangement links TRBV7-9 to TRBJ1-2, with a tentative D call TRBD1 (5 bases). The CDR3 is made up of 15 amino acids. Germline loops: CDR1 SEHNR, CDR2 FQNEAQ (reference sequence). V lost 1 base to trimming and J lost 0 bases, with 9 bases between them. The CDR3 loop reads CASSLGAGSNYGYTF. DNA of the CDR3: TGTGCCAGCAGCTTAGGTGCAGGGTCTAACTATGGCTACACCTTC.

The genes are TRBV6-5 and TRBJ1-2; D uncertain. V was shortened by 7 bases and J by 5 bases, with 11 bases between the two germline ends. In germline, CDR1 is MNHEY, CDR2 SVGAGI. CDR3 length equals 12 residues. CDR3 sequence: CASTLGVYGYTF. The CDR3 DNA sequence: TGTGCCAGCACTCTAGGAGTTTATGGCTACACCTTC.

This clone has a handful of counts. The chain recombines TRBV15 with TRBJ2-3, with D possibly matching TRBD2 (6 bases). This CDR3 region has 16 residues. The V gene lost 4 bases and the J gene lost 2 bases, with 16 bases spanning the gap. The germline V gene has CDR1 LNHNV and CDR2 YYDKDF (reference sequence). DNA for the CDR3: TGTGCCACCAGCACAGGCGGCGGGGATATCACAGATACGCAGTATTTT. The encoded protein is CATSTGGGDITDTQYF.

The chain combines TRBV5-4 with TRBJ1-2; D gene unclear. CDR1 is SGHNT, CDR2 YYREEE, per germline (reference sequence). V lost 6 bases and J lost 7, with 22 bases in between. The CDR3 is 15 amino acids. The CDR3 reads CASTGWEGAVVGYTF. The CDR3 DNA follows: TGTGCCAGCACGGGGTGGGAGGGAGCAGTCGTTGGCTACACCTTC.

This clone has just one count. The V call is TRBV25-1, the J call TRBJ2-7, with TRBD2 matching over 7 bases. The CDR3 is made up of 13 amino acids. The trim removed 2 bases at V and 7 bases at J, leaving 5 bases unmatched. In germline, CDR1 is MGHDK, CDR2 SYGVNS. The CDR3 DNA sequence: TGTGCCAGCAGTGAACCAGGGAGGGGAGAGCAGTACTTC. Translating it yields CASSEPGRGEQYF.

The CDR3 region has the DNA TGTGCCAGCATGGTTCTCGTCGAAAACATTCAGTACTTC. Translation gives CASMVLVENIQYF. This chain links TRBV2 with TRBJ2-4; D remains unclear. The CDR3 covers 13 residues. V was pared by 7 bases and J by 5 bases, with 12 bases between. The germline CDR1 and CDR2 sequences are SNHLY and FYNNEI.

The CDR3 spells CASRQTGGERDQPQHF. The CDR3 DNA reads TGTGCCAGCAGACAGACAGGAGGGGAGAGAGATCAGCCCCAGCATTTT. This chain connects TRBV11-2 to TRBJ1-5; weak D call: TRBD1 (6 bases). Germline CDR1 reads SGHAT; CDR2 reads FQNNGV. This CDR3 has 16 residues. The V end was cut by 6 bases, the J end by 5 bases, with 20 bases between.

The chain links TRBV9 to TRBJ1-1; D gene uncertain. Germline V gene lookup returns CDR1 SGDLS and CDR2 YYNGEE. V was clipped by 0 bases and J by 1 base, with 13 bases between them. The CDR3 spans 16 residues. CDR3 sequence reads: CASSVDGAGRNTEAFF. CDR3 in DNA: TGTGCCAGCAGCGTAGATGGTGCTGGGCGGAACACTGAAGCTTTCTTT.

This clone has just a few counts. The chain couples TRBV11-2 to TRBJ1-2; 10 bases line up with TRBD1. After removal of 5 bases from V and 2 bases from J, the junction contained 2 bases not matched to a gene. Germline V lookup: CDR1 SGHAT, CDR2 FQNNGV. The CDR3 runs to 14 residues. The CDR3 protein is CASSLGQGNYGYTF. The CDR3 nucleotides read TGTGCCAGCAGCCTGGGACAGGGGAACTATGGCTACACCTTC.

CDR3: CASASDRAYYGYTF. CDR3 in DNA: TGTGCCAGCGCATCAGACAGGGCGTACTATGGCTACACCTTC. V is TRBV28 and J is TRBJ1-2; 7 positions agree with TRBD1. The trim removed 8 bases at V and 3 bases at J, leaving 9 bases unmatched. Looked up from germline, CDR1 is MDHEN and CDR2 is SYDVKM. The CDR3 is 14 amino acids.

This clone was seen a single time. This chain joins TRBV4-1 and TRBJ2-1; D possibly corresponds to TRBD2 (5 bases). Germline V gene data show CDR1 as MGHRA and CDR2 as YSYEKL. The CDR3 consists of 17 residues. The V end was cut by 4 bases, the J end by 0 bases, with 16 bases between. CDR3 bases: TGCGCCAGCAGCCCAGAGACTACGCCAAGCTCCTACAATGAGCAGTTCTTC. This codes for CASSPETTPSSYNEQFF.

Details on this clone: The junction shows a germline mismatch at one end, possibly a read error. This rearrangement joins TRBV7-9 to TRBJ2-2; D unclear. The CDR3 is made up of 16 amino acids. Per germline, CDR1 SEHNR and CDR2 FQNEAQ (reference sequence). The CDR3 loop is CASSSMTKSNTGELFF. The CDR3 DNA is TGTGCCAGCAGCTCCATGACGAAATCGAATACCGGGGAGCTGTTTTTT.

V and J are TRBV4-1 and TRBJ1-1; D is unclear. The CDR3 length is 12 residues. The germline V gene has CDR1 MGHRA and CDR2 YSYEKL. V was trimmed by 0 bases and J by 8 bases, leaving 7 bases between them. CDR3 residues: CASSQEGMEAFF. As DNA, the CDR3 is TGCGCCAGCAGCCAAGAAGGGATGGAAGCTTTCTTT.

This clone was seen ten or more times. The chain combines TRBV19 with TRBJ2-1, with D maybe TRBD2 (6 bases). The germline V and J ends were trimmed by 3 bases and 3 bases, with 9 bases remaining between them. Germline-derived CDR1 and CDR2 are LNHDA and SQIVND (reference sequence). The CDR3 totals 14 residues. The CDR3 sequence: CASSIQGGYNEQFF. CDR3 DNA sequence: TGTGCCAGTAGTATTCAGGGAGGCTACAATGAGCAGTTCTTC.

The V call is TRBV2, the J call TRBJ2-7; TRBD2 agrees at 8 bases. V was clipped by 8 bases and J by 3 bases; unmatched bases: 6. There are 13 residues in the CDR3. Germline-derived CDR1 and CDR2 are SNHLY and FYNNEI. The DNA of the CDR3 is TGTGCCAGCGGCGGCGGGGGGAGCTACGAGCAGTACTTC. This gives the protein CASGGGGSYEQYF.

The J gene is TRBJ1-6, the V gene TRBV29-1; TRBD1 is a possible D gene (6 bases). Looked up from germline, CDR1 is SQVTM and CDR2 is ANQGSEA. Trimming pared 5 bases from V and 10 bases from J, leaving 15 bases between. This CDR3 spans 13 amino acids. CDR3 bases: TGCAGCGTTTCAGGGGCCGGGAACTCACCCCTCCACTTT. Encoded protein: CSVSGAGNSPLHF.

In this sample, this clone turned up a few times. The chain has TRBV6-6 and TRBJ2-1; D perhaps matches TRBD2 (6 bases). Per germline, CDR1 MNHNY and CDR2 SVGAGI (reference sequence). V lost 2 bases, J lost 10 bases, and 18 bases lay in between. CDR3 length: 15 residues. The CDR3: CASSYGGTERWEQFF. Here the CDR3 DNA reads TGTGCCAGCAGTTACGGAGGGACGGAGAGGTGGGAGCAGTTCTTC.

The V gene is TRBV29-1, the J gene TRBJ2-3; 7 nucleotides match TRBD1. J was trimmed by 5 bases and V by 3 bases; bases with no gene match: 5. Per the germline V gene, CDR1 is SQVTM and CDR2 is ANQGSEA. The CDR3 is 13 amino acids. The CDR3 coding sequence is TGCAGCGTTGAGACAGGGTTGGAAGATACGCAGTATTTT. Amino acid sequence: CSVETGLEDTQYF.

This sequence joins TRBV19 and TRBJ1-2; unclear D gene. The V end was cut by 3 bases, the J end by 3 bases, with 8 bases between. Germline V gene sequence: CDR1 LNHDA, CDR2 SQIVND (reference sequence). The length of the CDR3 is 13 residues. DNA of the CDR3: TGTGCCAGTAGTATCGGGAGCTACTATGGCTACACCTTC. This sequence encodes CASSIGSYYGYTF.

The V call is TRBV7-9, the J call TRBJ2-5; no clear D gene. The CDR3 sequence is 15 residues long. V was cut by 5 bases and J by 5 bases, with 18 bases left in between. The V gene's germline CDR1 is SEHNR and CDR2 FQNEAQ (reference sequence). CDR3 bases: TGTGCCAGCAGCGAAGGGAAGGGATCTTCGGAGACCCAGTACTTC. Protein: CASSEGKGSSETQYF.

This chain uses TRBV30 with TRBJ1-2; no clear D. V lost 2 bases, J lost 5 bases, and 6 bases lay in between. This CDR3 has 11 amino acids. The V gene's germline CDR1 is GTSNPN and CDR2 SVGIG (reference sequence). CDR3 residues: CAWSLEYGYTF. In DNA form, the CDR3 reads TGTGCCTGGAGTTTAGAGTATGGCTACACCTTC.

This clone was seen a handful of times. J is TRBJ2-3 and V is TRBV29-1, with D possibly matching TRBD1 (6 bases). V lost 8 bases, J lost 2 bases, and 17 bases lay in between. Germline CDR1 reads SQVTM; CDR2 reads ANQGSEA. The CDR3 spans 14 residues. In DNA, the CDR3 is TGCAGCACCAGGGGACCCCTCAACACAGATACGCAGTATTTT. The encoded protein is CSTRGPLNTDTQYF.